This TCR beta chain is from a study of shared clonotypes between healthy human individuals. About the research overall: A donor's plate count was three for CD4 naive and three for CD4 memory; CD8 naive had two and CD8 memory one.

Sorted-subset replicate PCR reactions were performed with about 200 ng DNA, corresponding to roughly 31,000 T cell genomes. Clones were sequenced by immunoSEQ multiplex PCR, and TCRdb holds only the in-frame ones, with some missing. Of 1.5 million to 2.5 million clones listed, about 95% are singletons. Overall study results and limits: Represented genetic and exposure-history diversity was restricted by having few donors.

V was trimmed by 7 bases and J by 4 bases, leaving 8 bases between them. The CDR3 is 12 residues long. CDR1 is SNHLY, CDR2 FYNNEI, per germline. The naive CD8 subset, CD45RO-negative cells positively selected for CCR7, excluded terminally differentiated effector memory CD45RA+ cells. All of the donors resided in Nashville, Tennessee, and each was a Caucasian adult. This clone appeared a single time. The antigen is unknown. The sequence was collected from a man aged 18 to 35 in good health. Source material: naive CD8+ T cells sorted from blood. The chain is built from TRBV2 and TRBJ1-5; unclear D gene. The chain's CDR3 is CASNLGNQPQHF. CDR3 sequence (DNA): TGTGCCAGCAATTTGGGTAATCAGCCCCAGCATTTT.